The subject of this entry is one TCR beta chain. No antigen is known for it. A junction end diverges from the germline sequence, so it may reflect a read error. The CDR3 spans 17 residues. Germline CDR1 reads LNHDA; CDR2 reads SQIVND (reference sequence). The study amplified TCR beta CDR3 regions using RNA transcripts. RT-PCR in the first round used HTBI primers; a second-round multiplex PCR followed. TCRdb re-called the multiplex PCR reads through MiXCR, storing one row per CDR3 protein. The sample lists 500,000 to 700,000 distinct CDR3 sequences, approximately 35% occurring once. This specimen belongs to a study of Graves' ophthalmopathy and Graves' hyperthyroidism. Study in general: Hyperthyroidism is called stable when no ophthalmopathy develops within 18 months of follow-up.

Study conclusions and caveats: Both a roughly 64% sensitivity and an approximately 72% specificity characterized the model's predictions of ophthalmopathy progression.

Hyperthyroidism patients had new diagnoses, durations under 2 months, and ages of 18 to 65. Certain patients, namely those with other autoimmune diseases, uncontrolled infections, pregnancy or lactation, were excluded. This receptor was obtained from an adult man with Graves' hyperthyroidism. The rearrangement links TRBV19 to TRBJ2-6; D perhaps matches TRBD1 (6 bases). Material: peripheral blood or thyroid tissue (not recorded which). This CDR3 is CARSRGTSNSGANVLTF. CDR3 DNA sequence: TGTGCCCGTAGTAGAGGGACATCCAACTCTGGGGCCAACGTCCTGACTTTC.